The 25 T cell receptor beta chains given below trace back to one sample, sequenced in a study of blood T cell repertoires in COVID-19. Assay: immunoSEQ multiplex PCR; the TCRdb copy retains only in-frame clones and omits some. The table lists approximately 49,000 clones, roughly four fifths of them singletons. The sequenced material came from peripheral blood. These receptors were obtained from a woman aged 55-75 years with acute or convalescent COVID-19.

The chain uses TRBV4-1 and TRBJ1-4; D unresolved. This CDR3 spans 16 amino acids. V dropped 1 base and J dropped 3 bases, with 12 bases sitting between them. CDR1 MGHRA and CDR2 YSYEKL come from the germline V gene. DNA of the CDR3: TGCGCCAGCAGCCAAGTCGCGGACTTGTCTAATGAAAAACTGTTTTTT. Amino acids: CASSQVADLSNEKLFF.

This clone was counted once. The chain uses TRBV4-1 and TRBJ1-2, with D tentatively TRBD1 (6 bases). The CDR3 contains 19 residues. Trimming took 0 bases from V and 4 from J, leaving 24 bases between them. Germline loops: CDR1 MGHRA, CDR2 YSYEKL. This CDR3 is CASSQDFAPSTGTSYGYTF. In DNA, the CDR3 is TGCGCCAGCAGCCAAGATTTCGCCCCATCTACAGGGACTAGCTATGGCTACACCTTC.

J is TRBJ2-1 and V is TRBV12-5; unclear D gene. Trimming cost V 0 bases and J 2 bases, with 23 bases left between them. Looked up from germline, CDR1 is LGHNT and CDR2 is FRNRAP. CDR3 length: 20 residues. The CDR3, as DNA: TGTGCTAGTGGTTTGGTAGGAGCACAAGCGAACCACTGGGCCTACAATGAGCAGTTCTTC. Its translation: CASGLVGAQANHWAYNEQFF.

The gene calls are TRBV19 and TRBJ2-2; D remains ambiguous. Germline values: CDR1 LNHDA, CDR2 SQIVND (reference sequence). The CDR3 sequence is 14 residues long. Deletions cut 5 bases from V and 0 bases from J, with 7 bases between. The CDR3 bases are TGTGCCAGTAGTTCCCACACGAACACCGGGGAGCTGTTTTTT. Translation: CASSSHTNTGELFF.

The rearrangement uses TRBV19 and TRBJ1-2; D perhaps matches TRBD1 (6 bases). V lost 6 bases and J 0 bases, leaving 11 bases between the germline ends. Germline lookup yields CDR1 LNHDA and CDR2 SQIVND (reference sequence). This CDR3 has 14 amino acids. The CDR3 is CASRLRGSNYGYTF. DNA of the CDR3: TGTGCCAGTAGGCTCAGGGGATCTAACTATGGCTACACCTTC.

This chain uses TRBV2 with TRBJ2-3; TRBD2 aligns across 14 bases. This CDR3 is 16 amino acids long. V dropped 6 bases and J dropped 4; count of bases not matched to a gene: 6. The germline CDR1 and CDR2 sequences are SNHLY and FYNNEI. The CDR3 DNA follows: TGTGCCAGCAGCAAATTGACTAGCGGGGGGGCAGATACGCAGTATTTT. Amino acid sequence: CASSKLTSGGADTQYF.

The J gene is TRBJ2-7, the V gene TRBV11-1; tentatively, D is TRBD2 (5 bases). With 2 bases removed from V and 2 bases from J, the gap between germline ends came to 10 bases. The CDR3 has 14 amino acids. Germline V gene sequence: CDR1 SGHAT, CDR2 FQDESV (reference sequence). CDR3: CASSLSWETYEQYF. CDR3 in DNA: TGTGCCAGCAGCTTAAGTTGGGAGACCTACGAGCAGTACTTC.

V and J are TRBV15 and TRBJ1-2; TRBD1 aligns across 7 bases. This CDR3 is 15 amino acids long. CDR1 and CDR2 from the germline V gene are LNHNV and YYDKDF (reference sequence). J gave up 3 bases and V 2 bases, and 6 bases lay outside the gene matches. CDR3 sequence: CATSRPRGSDYGYTF. The CDR3 bases are TGTGCCACCAGCAGACCCAGGGGGTCTGACTATGGCTACACCTTC. The whole variable domain, filled in from reference TRBV15 and TRBJ1-2, reads DAMVIQNPRYQVTQFGKPVTLSCSQTLNHNVMYWYQQKSSQAPKLLFHYYDKDFNNEADTPDNFQSRRPNTSFCFLDIRSPGLGDTAMYLCATSRPRGSDYGYTFGSGTRLTVV.

V gene TRBV12-5 combines with J gene TRBJ2-3, with D hard to call. Germline V gene lookup returns CDR1 LGHNT and CDR2 FRNRAP. Trimming removed 0 bases from V and 3 bases from J, with 7 bases in between. The CDR3 length is 14 residues. CDR3 residues: CASGLVLATDTQYF. CDR3 in DNA: TGTGCTAGTGGTTTGGTACTTGCGACAGATACGCAGTATTTT.

The V gene is TRBV21-1, the J gene TRBJ1-2. TRBV21-1 constitutes a pseudogene. The CDR3 contains 11 residues. Here the CDR3 reads CASSKGDGYTF. The CDR3 DNA sequence: TGTGCCAGCAGCAAAGGCGATGGCTACACCTTC.

The V gene is TRBV29-1, the J gene TRBJ2-5, with 10 positions matching TRBD2. Trimming removed 8 bases from V and 4 bases from J; junction bases left unmatched: 7. CDR1 and CDR2 (germline): SQVTM, ANQGSEA. CDR3 length equals 13 residues. The CDR3 nucleotides are TGCAGCACCCCTAGCGGGAGATTAGAGACCCAGTACTTC. Translating it yields CSTPSGRLETQYF.

The CDR3 reads CASSPPNRNTGNTIYF. CDR3 in DNA: TGTGCCAGCTCACCACCGAACAGAAACACTGGAAACACCATATATTTT. The chain is built from TRBV18 and TRBJ1-3; D is ambiguous. Germline-derived CDR1 and CDR2 are KGHSH and LQKENI. Trimming removed 0 bases from V and 2 bases from J, with 11 bases in between. CDR3 length: 16 residues.

This clone was detected only once. Other DNA sequences within the sample encode an identical CDR3. The genes are TRBV24-1 and TRBJ2-1; 10 bases are a match to TRBD1. The CDR3 spans 16 residues. V lost 4 bases to trimming and J lost 2 bases; unmatched junction nucleotides: 4. Per the germline V gene, CDR1 is KGHDR and CDR2 is SFDVKD. CDR3 bases: TGTGCCACCAGTGACCAGACAGGGGGCACCTACAATGAGCAGTTCTTC. Residues: CATSDQTGGTYNEQFF.

The chain joins TRBV15 to TRBJ1-2; 8 nucleotides line up with TRBD1. Germline CDR1 LNHNV, CDR2 YYDKDF (reference sequence). The CDR3 spans 15 residues. Losses at the gene ends were 1 base for V and 9 bases for J; bases not matched to a gene: 10. Written as DNA, the CDR3 is TGTGCCACCAGCAGAGGGCAGGGGGCACTCGGTAGCTACACCTTC. This translates into CATSRGQGALGSYTF.

This clone showed up just a few times. The chain joins TRBV15 to TRBJ2-5; D perhaps matches TRBD1 (6 bases). Trimming stripped 0 bases from V and 2 bases from J, with 10 bases between. CDR1 LNHNV and CDR2 YYDKDF come from the germline V gene (reference sequence). The CDR3 runs to 15 residues. CDR3 in DNA: TGTGCCACCAGCAGAGATCCGGGACATCAAGAGACCCAGTACTTC. As protein: CATSRDPGHQETQYF.

This clone has just one count. The chain has TRBV2 and TRBJ1-2; 7 nucleotides match TRBD1. V shed 5 bases, J shed 5 bases, and the junction held 8 bases outside the gene matches. Germline CDR1 SNHLY, CDR2 FYNNEI. The CDR3 has 14 residues. DNA of the CDR3: TGTGCCAGCAGTCCAGAGGAGGGGGCGTATGGCTACACCTTC. Its protein is CASSPEEGAYGYTF.

For this clone: Other DNA sequences in this sample translate to the same CDR3. The chain employs TRBV18 and TRBJ1-1, with TRBD1 identical over 7 bases. V lost 4 bases and J lost 1; bases outside the gene matches: 3. Germline values: CDR1 KGHSH, CDR2 LQKENI. The CDR3 is 14 amino acids. The CDR3, as DNA: TGTGCCAGCTCACGGGACAGAAAGAACACTGAAGCTTTCTTT. Its translation is CASSRDRKNTEAFF.

The V call is TRBV30, the J call TRBJ2-7; TRBD2 matches at 8 bases. The germline gives CDR1 GTSNPN, CDR2 SVGIG (reference sequence). This CDR3 is built from 14 residues. Unmatched junction bases numbered 4, after V lost 1 base and J lost 2 bases. The CDR3 nucleotides are TGTGCCTGGAGTGATGGCGGGGGGACCTACGAGCAGTACTTC. It is translated as CAWSDGGGTYEQYF.

The chain uses TRBV28 and TRBJ1-1; 9 bases line up with TRBD1. The CDR3 runs to 15 residues. The V gene end was trimmed by 5 bases and the J gene end by 3 bases; junction bases not matched to a gene: 7. The germline CDR1 and CDR2 sequences are MDHEN and SYDVKM. CDR3 nucleotide sequence: TGTGCCAGCAGTCCTCGAGGGACAGGGTACACTGAAGCTTTCTTT. It codes for CASSPRGTGYTEAFF.

The chain recombines TRBV29-1 with TRBJ2-5; D might be TRBD2 (6 bases). V was clipped by 6 bases and J by 0 bases, with 14 bases between them. Germline assignment: CDR1 SQVTM and CDR2 ANQGSEA. This CDR3 is 14 amino acids long. The CDR3 nucleotides read TGCAGCGTAAGACTAGTAGAAAACCAAGAGACCCAGTACTTC. It translates to CSVRLVENQETQYF.

This chain joins TRBV29-1 and TRBJ2-1; perhaps TRBD2 as D (7 bases). V was trimmed by 5 bases and J by 8 bases, leaving 19 bases between them. Germline CDR1 SQVTM, CDR2 ANQGSEA. This CDR3 is built from 14 residues. The CDR3 DNA reads TGCAGCGTTTCCCGGGAGGCGAGGGGGGATGAGCAGTTCTTC. This gives the protein CSVSREARGDEQFF.

The CDR3 loop reads CASSLQGPPGELFF. The CDR3 DNA follows: TGCGCCAGCAGCTTGCAGGGGCCCCCCGGGGAGCTGTTTTTT. The chain is built from TRBV5-1 and TRBJ2-2; TRBD1 might be the D (6 bases). Looked up from germline, CDR1 is SGHRS and CDR2 is YFSETQ. This CDR3 has 14 amino acids. V was cut by 1 base and J by 6 bases, with 10 bases left in between.

This clone was counted between two and nine times. The chain carries TRBV29-1 and TRBJ1-2; possible D gene TRBD1, 5 bases. The germline V gene encodes CDR1 SQVTM and CDR2 ANQGSEA. V gave up 0 bases and J gave up 5 bases, with 16 bases separating them. This CDR3 contains 15 residues. The CDR3 sequence: CSVEDPNRWSYGYTF. DNA for the CDR3: TGCAGCGTTGAAGATCCAAACAGGTGGAGTTATGGCTACACCTTC.

The rearrangement joins TRBV7-8 to TRBJ1-1, with D maybe TRBD1 (5 bases). V was pared by 5 bases and J by 7 bases, with 11 bases between. The CDR3 loop spans 12 amino acids. From germline, CDR1 is SGHVS and CDR2 FQNEAQ. The CDR3 loop is CASSPGPYEAFF. Written as DNA, the CDR3 is TGTGCCAGCAGCCCAGGGCCTTATGAAGCTTTCTTT.

CDR3 coding DNA: TGTGCCAGCAGCTCGCAAGACAGTCCTAACTATGGCTACACCTTC. This sequence encodes CASSSQDSPNYGYTF. The gene calls are TRBV9 and TRBJ1-2, with D possibly matching TRBD1 (5 bases). Germline V gives CDR1 SGDLS, CDR2 YYNGEE. The CDR3 has 15 amino acids. V gave up 4 bases and J gave up 0 bases, with 13 bases separating them.